This is a list of T cell receptor beta chains from one sample in a study of blood T cell repertoires in COVID-19. TCRdb keeps only in-frame clones here, not all; method: immunoSEQ multiplex PCR. The sample records about 250,000 clones, 85% to 90% being singletons. The sequenced sample was peripheral blood. The receptors here all came from a man older than 75 with acute or convalescent COVID-19. The CDR3 runs from the conserved cysteine through the conserved F or W. D genes are given only for firm matches. Only part of the rows carry a size: once, few, many, or a class if the clone is expanded.

once	.	TRBJ2-5	TRBV15	CATQRRGGSETQYF	TGTGCCACACAGAGGAGGGGCGGGTCGGAGACCCAGTACTTC
once	.	TRBJ1-2	TRBV6-6	CASSYPGTSNYGYTF	TGTGCCAGCAGTTACCCCGGGACATCTAACTATGGCTACACCTTC
.	TRBD1	TRBJ2-7	TRBV5-1	CASSLARDRGGGEQYF	TGCGCCAGCAGCTTGGCCAGAGACAGGGGAGGAGGCGAGCAGTACTTC
.	.	TRBJ2-2	TRBV7-9	CASSPRQALQGGTGELFF	TGTGCCAGCAGCCCCCGCCAGGCCCTCCAGGGCGGCACCGGGGAGCTGTTTTTT
.	.	TRBJ1-5	TRBV2	CASRLRAGQGYQPQHF	TGTGCCAGCAGACTCCGGGCTGGTCAGGGGTATCAGCCCCAGCATTTT
.	.	TRBJ2-6	TRBV9	CASSAPRFGGANVLTF	TGTGCCAGCAGCGCCCCCAGATTTGGTGGGGCCAACGTCCTGACTTTC
.	.	TRBJ1-5	TRBV28	CASSERQGNQPQHF	TGTGCCAGCAGTGAACGACAGGGCAATCAGCCCCAGCATTTT
.	.	TRBJ1-2	TRBV9	CASSVYRDGYTF	TGTGCCAGCAGCGTATACAGGGATGGCTACACCTTC
.	TRBD2	TRBJ2-1	TRBV5-1	CASSPLAGGRNEQFF	TGCGCCAGCAGCCCTCTAGCGGGGGGGCGGAATGAGCAGTTCTTC
once	TRBD2	TRBJ2-2	TRBV19	CASRLAGVNTGELFF	TGTGCCAGTAGGTTAGCGGGAGTGAACACCGGGGAGCTGTTTTTT
.	.	TRBJ1-4	TRBV2	CASRLPEGGEKLFF	TGTGCCAGCAGATTACCCGAGGGTGGGGAAAAACTGTTTTTT
.	TRBD2	TRBJ2-1	TRBV7-3	CASSLEGTSGRNEQFF	TGTGCCAGCAGCTTAGAGGGGACTAGCGGGAGGAATGAGCAGTTCTTC
.	TRBD1	TRBJ1-1	TRBV4-1	CASSLQGFETEAFF	TGCGCCAGCAGTCTACAGGGGTTTGAGACTGAAGCTTTCTTT
.	.	TRBJ2-1	TRBV6-6	CASSYRQGQNEQFF	TGTGCCAGCAGTTATCGGCAGGGTCAGAATGAGCAGTTCTTC
.	.	TRBJ1-1	TRBV6-5	CASSYTKSTEAFF	TGTGCCAGCAGTTATACTAAAAGCACTGAAGCTTTCTTT
.	.	TRBJ2-1	TRBV5-1	CASSSFGEVKFF	TGCGCCAGCAGCTCTTTTGGGGAGGTGAAGTTCTTC
.	.	TRBJ1-2	TRBV5-6	CASSLGQTGLNYGYTF	TGTGCCAGCAGCTTGGGGCAAACAGGGCTTAACTATGGCTACACCTTC
once	TRBD2	TRBJ2-7	TRBV27	CASSLEFSGTSPYEQYF	TGTGCCAGCAGTTTAGAATTCTCCGGGACTAGCCCCTACGAGCAGTACTTC
.	.	TRBJ2-2	TRBV6-1	CASSEVSGAHGTGELFF	TGTGCCAGCAGTGAAGTGAGTGGGGCGCATGGGACCGGGGAGCTGTTTTTT
.	.	TRBJ1-1	TRBV7-2	CASSPRWGETEAFF	TGTGCCAGCAGCCCCCGGTGGGGGGAAACTGAAGCTTTCTTT
once	TRBD1	TRBJ1-1	TRBV5-1	CASSFLGQGTTEAFF	TGCGCCAGCAGCTTTTTGGGACAGGGGACGACTGAAGCTTTCTTT
once	.	TRBJ2-5	TRBV5-8	CASSPYTGTRYQETQYF	TGTGCCAGCAGCCCCTACACCGGGACACGGTACCAAGAGACCCAGTACTTC
.	.	TRBJ2-1	TRBV7-8	CASSFSGYNEQFF	TGTGCCAGCAGCTTTAGCGGATACAATGAGCAGTTCTTC
.	.	TRBJ2-3	TRBV4-2	CASSPSSRATDTQYF	TGTGCCAGCAGCCCCTCTAGCCGGGCCACAGATACGCAGTATTTT
.	.	TRBJ1-4	TRBV7-9	CASTFDRGATNEKLFF	TGTGCCAGCACCTTCGACCGGGGGGCAACTAATGAAAAACTGTTTTTT
.	.	TRBJ1-5	TRBV19	CASSMSGFSNQPQHF	TGTGCCAGTAGTATGTCCGGGTTCAGCAATCAGCCCCAGCATTTT
.	TRBD1	TRBJ2-7	TRBV5-5	CASRTGTGRSYEQYF	TGTGCCAGCAGGACCGGGACAGGACGCTCCTACGAGCAGTACTTC
once	.	TRBJ2-5	TRBV4-3	CASSQDGQGFTETQYF	TGCGCCAGCAGCCAAGATGGCCAGGGGTTCACAGAGACCCAGTACTTC